The 5 T cell receptor beta chains in this list originate from one sample, sequenced in a study of CD8 T cells in ankylosing spondylitis. Study observations and caveats: A TCR beta motif made of several highly homologous variants seemed typical of ankylosing spondylitis blood.

No cognate antigen is known for these TCRs. TCRdb fed the 5' RACE reads into MiXCR, producing one record per CDR3 protein. The repertoire holds some 800,000 distinct CDR3 sequences, with approximately 10% as singletons. Input material: blood, either unsorted or a sorted T cell fraction (not recorded which). The source of these receptors is a male donor with ankylosing spondylitis.

A few counts support this clonotype. This rearrangement joins TRBV6-1 to TRBJ2-3; D might be TRBD1 or TRBD2, each matching 5 bases. The CDR3 sequence is 13 residues long. V was trimmed by 10 bases and J by 4 bases, leaving 15 bases between them. Germline V gene sequence: CDR1 MNHNS, CDR2 SASEGT. As DNA, the CDR3 is TGTGCCACCCTCCCCTTGGGGGCAGATACGCAGTATTTT. This encodes CATLPLGADTQYF.

This clonotype was counted a few times. This chain's CDR3 is CASSHRGQRITDTQYF. Written as DNA, the CDR3 is TGCGCCAGCAGCCATCGGGGACAGCGGATCACAGATACGCAGTATTTT. The chain uses TRBV4-1 and TRBJ2-3, with 7 positions matching TRBD1. CDR3 length equals 16 residues. Germline CDR1 reads MGHRA; CDR2 reads YSYEKL. V shed 3 bases and J 2 bases; nucleotides not matched to a gene: 8.

This clonotype was seen a few times. This chain links TRBV27 with TRBJ2-2, with TRBD1 as a possible D gene (7 bases). The germline gives CDR1 MNHEY, CDR2 SMNVEV (reference sequence). V lost 5 bases and J lost 5, with 15 bases in between. The CDR3 loop spans 15 amino acids. CDR3 DNA sequence: TGTGCCAGCAGTACCCTGACAGGGAGGACCGGGGAGCTGTTTTTT. This encodes CASSTLTGRTGELFF.

The chain combines TRBV6-1 with TRBJ1-4, with no clear D. The germline gives CDR1 MNHNS, CDR2 SASEGT. There are 15 residues in the CDR3. V was pared by 6 bases and J by 10 bases, with 21 bases between. The CDR3 DNA reads as TGTGCCAGCAGATCTGACGGGATCCTTTACGGAAAACTGTTTTTT. Its translation: CASRSDGILYGKLFF.

The chain has TRBV19 and TRBJ1-4; D is uncertain. CDR3 length: 13 residues. Per germline, CDR1 LNHDA and CDR2 SQIVND (reference sequence). Trimming took 4 bases from V and 10 from J, leaving 13 bases between them. The CDR3 loop is CASSTGIRGKLFF. The CDR3, as DNA: TGTGCCAGTAGTACCGGGATACGGGGAAAACTGTTTTTT. Based on the CDR3 plus reference TRBV19 and TRBJ1-4, the full variable domain is DGGITQSPKYLFRKEGQNVTLSCEQNLNHDAMYWYRQDPGQGLRLIYYSQIVNDFQKGDIAEGYSVSREKKESFPLTVTSAQKNPTAFYLCASSTGIRGKLFFGSGTQLSVL.